This T cell receptor beta chain comes out of a study of T cell changes during pregnancy in multiple sclerosis. Only in-frame clones appear in the TCRdb table, and some are missing; sequencing was by immunoSEQ multiplex PCR. This table holds roughly 89,000 clones, approximately 93% found once. From germline, CDR1 is SGHTS and CDR2 YDEGEE. The CDR3 runs 14 residues. Trimming shortened V by 0 bases and J by 7 bases, and 10 bases separated the two germline ends. The starting material was peripheral blood, obtained after pregnancy. The sequence was collected from a female donor in good health, enrolled as a control in a pregnancy study. V gene TRBV5-8 combines with J gene TRBJ1-4; the D gene is possibly TRBD1 (6 bases). The CDR3, as DNA: TGTGCCAGCAGCTTGGTGGGGGCGGTTGAAAAACTGTTTTTT. Translation: CASSLVGAVEKLFF.